The sequence of this T cell receptor (beta chain) was determined in a study of shared clonotypes between healthy human individuals. Trimming stripped 10 bases from V and 3 bases from J, with 12 bases between. The CDR3 is 12 amino acids. Germline V gives CDR1 MNHNS, CDR2 SASEGT. This clone was seen only once. Sequencing used immunoSEQ multiplex PCR; TCRdb keeps in-frame clones, though not all of them. The sample has about 1,800,000 clones; 85% to 95% are singletons. CD8 cells regarded as naive lacked CD45RO, were positively chosen for CCR7, and omitted terminally differentiated effector memory CD45RA+ cells.

This receptor was taken from a man aged 18 to 29 in good health. The chain employs TRBV6-1 and TRBJ1-1; no reliable D call. The material sequenced was naive CD8+ T cells sorted from blood. The CDR3 DNA follows: TGTGCCATCATTTCAGGTCACACTGAAGCTTTCTTT. Translation: CAIISGHTEAFF.